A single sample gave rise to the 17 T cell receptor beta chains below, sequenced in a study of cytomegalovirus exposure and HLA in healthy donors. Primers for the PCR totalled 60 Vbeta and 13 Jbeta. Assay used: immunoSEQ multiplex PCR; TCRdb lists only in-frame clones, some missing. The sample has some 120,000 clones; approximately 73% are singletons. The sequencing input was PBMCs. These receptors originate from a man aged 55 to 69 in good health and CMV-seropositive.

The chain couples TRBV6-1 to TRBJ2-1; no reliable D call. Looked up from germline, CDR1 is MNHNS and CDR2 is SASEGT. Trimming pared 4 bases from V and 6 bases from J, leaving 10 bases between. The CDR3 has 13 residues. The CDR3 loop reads CASSVGPSNEQFF. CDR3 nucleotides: TGTGCCAGCAGTGTTGGGCCTTCCAATGAGCAGTTCTTC.

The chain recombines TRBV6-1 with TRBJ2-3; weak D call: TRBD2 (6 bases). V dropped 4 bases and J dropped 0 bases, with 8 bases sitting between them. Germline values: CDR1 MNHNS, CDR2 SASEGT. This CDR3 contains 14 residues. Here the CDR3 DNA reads TGTGCCAGCAGTGTTCGGGGGAGCACAGATACGCAGTATTTT. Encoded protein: CASSVRGSTDTQYF.

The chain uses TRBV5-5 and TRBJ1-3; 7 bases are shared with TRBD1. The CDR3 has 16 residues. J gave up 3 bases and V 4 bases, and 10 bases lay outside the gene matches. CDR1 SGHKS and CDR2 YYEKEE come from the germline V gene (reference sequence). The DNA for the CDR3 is TGTGCCAGCAGCCTAGCCCGGACAGGAGATGGAAACACCATATATTTT. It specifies CASSLARTGDGNTIYF. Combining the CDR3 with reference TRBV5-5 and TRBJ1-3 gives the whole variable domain DAGVTQSPTHLIKTRGQQVTLRCSPISGHKSVSWYQQVLGQGPQFIFQYYEKEERGRGNFPDRFSARQFPNYSSELNVNALLLGDSALYLCASSLARTGDGNTIYFGEGSWLTVV.

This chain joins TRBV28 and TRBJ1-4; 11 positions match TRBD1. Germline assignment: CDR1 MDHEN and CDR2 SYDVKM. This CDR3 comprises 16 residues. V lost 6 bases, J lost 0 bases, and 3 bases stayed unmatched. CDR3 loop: CASRGQGASTNEKLFF. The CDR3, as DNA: TGTGCCAGCAGAGGACAGGGGGCATCAACTAATGAAAAACTGTTTTTT.

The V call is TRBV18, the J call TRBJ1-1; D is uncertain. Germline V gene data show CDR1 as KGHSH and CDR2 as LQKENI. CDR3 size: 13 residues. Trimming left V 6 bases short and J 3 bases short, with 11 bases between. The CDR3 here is CASSLFTYTEAFF. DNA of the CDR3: TGTGCCAGCTCCCTTTTTACATACACTGAAGCTTTCTTT.

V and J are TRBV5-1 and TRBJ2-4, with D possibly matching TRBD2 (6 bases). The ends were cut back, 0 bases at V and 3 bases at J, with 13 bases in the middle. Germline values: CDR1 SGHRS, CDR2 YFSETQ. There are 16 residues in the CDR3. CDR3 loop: CASSLVGGEGKNIQYF. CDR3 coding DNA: TGCGCCAGCAGCTTGGTCGGGGGTGAGGGCAAAAACATTCAGTACTTC.

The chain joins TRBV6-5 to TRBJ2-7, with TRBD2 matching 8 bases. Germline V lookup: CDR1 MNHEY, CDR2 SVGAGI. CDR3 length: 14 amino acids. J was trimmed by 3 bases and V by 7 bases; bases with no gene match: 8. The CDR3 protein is CASMRGELGYEQYF. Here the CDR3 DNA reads TGTGCCAGCATGCGGGGGGAGTTGGGCTACGAGCAGTACTTC.

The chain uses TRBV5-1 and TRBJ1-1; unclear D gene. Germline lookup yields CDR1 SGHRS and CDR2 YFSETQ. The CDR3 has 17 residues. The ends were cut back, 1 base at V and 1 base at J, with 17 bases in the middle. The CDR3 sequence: CASSLQAFGLGNTEAFF. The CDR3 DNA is TGCGCCAGCAGCTTGCAGGCTTTCGGCCTGGGGAACACTGAAGCTTTCTTT.

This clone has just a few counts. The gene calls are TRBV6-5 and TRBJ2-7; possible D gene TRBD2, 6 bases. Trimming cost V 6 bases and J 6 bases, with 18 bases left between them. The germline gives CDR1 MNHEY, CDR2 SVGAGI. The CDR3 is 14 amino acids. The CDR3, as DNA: TGTGCCAGCAGAGAACCCCGGGGGACCGGCGAGCAGTACTTC. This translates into CASREPRGTGEQYF.

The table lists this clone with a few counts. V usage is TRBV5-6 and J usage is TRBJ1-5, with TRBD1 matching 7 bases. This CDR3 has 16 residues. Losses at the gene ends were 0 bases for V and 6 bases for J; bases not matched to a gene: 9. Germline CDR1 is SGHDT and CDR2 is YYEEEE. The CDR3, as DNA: TGTGCCAGCAGCTTGGGGCCCCAGGGGGTGGCTCAGCCCCAGCATTTT. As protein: CASSLGPQGVAQPQHF.

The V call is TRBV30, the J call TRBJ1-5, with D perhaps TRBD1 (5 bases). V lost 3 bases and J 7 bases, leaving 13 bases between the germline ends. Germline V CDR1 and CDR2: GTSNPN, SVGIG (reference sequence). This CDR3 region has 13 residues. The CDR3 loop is CAWSVSRQQPQHF. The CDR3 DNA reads TGTGCCTGGAGCGTCTCCCGACAGCAGCCCCAGCATTTT.

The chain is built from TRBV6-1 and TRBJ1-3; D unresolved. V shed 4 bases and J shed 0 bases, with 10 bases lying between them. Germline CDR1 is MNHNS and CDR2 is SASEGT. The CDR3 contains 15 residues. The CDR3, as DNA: TGTGCCAGCAGTGCCCATACTTACTCTGGAAACACCATATATTTT. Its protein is CASSAHTYSGNTIYF.

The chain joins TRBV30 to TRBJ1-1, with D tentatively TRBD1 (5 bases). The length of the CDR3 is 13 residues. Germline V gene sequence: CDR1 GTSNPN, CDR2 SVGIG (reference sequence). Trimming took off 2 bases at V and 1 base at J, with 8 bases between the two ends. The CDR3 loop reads CAWSSRANTEAFF. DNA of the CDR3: TGTGCCTGGAGTAGCAGGGCGAACACTGAAGCTTTCTTT.

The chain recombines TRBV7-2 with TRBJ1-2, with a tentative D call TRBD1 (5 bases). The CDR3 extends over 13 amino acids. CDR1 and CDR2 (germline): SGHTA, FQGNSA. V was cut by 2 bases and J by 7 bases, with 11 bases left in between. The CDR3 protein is CASSLHSGGGYTF. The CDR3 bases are TGTGCCAGCAGCTTACATTCGGGGGGTGGCTACACCTTC.

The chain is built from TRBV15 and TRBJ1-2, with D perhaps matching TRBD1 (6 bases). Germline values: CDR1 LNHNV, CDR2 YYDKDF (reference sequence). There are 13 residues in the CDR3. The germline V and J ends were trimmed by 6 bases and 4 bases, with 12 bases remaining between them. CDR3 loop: CATRQGTFYGYTF. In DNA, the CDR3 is TGTGCCACCAGACAAGGGACATTCTATGGCTACACCTTC.

CDR3 DNA: TGTGCCAGCAGCCCCCGGAGTAGAAGGCTAGCAGATACGCAGTATTTT. This encodes CASSPRSRRLADTQYF. The chain is built from TRBV13 and TRBJ2-3; D unclear. With 5 bases removed from V and 4 bases from J, the gap between germline ends came to 19 bases. The CDR3 length is 16 residues. Germline lookup yields CDR1 PRHDT and CDR2 FYEKMQ (reference sequence). Looking up the rest from reference TRBV13 and TRBJ2-3 gives the full variable domain: AAGVIQSPRHLIKEKRETATLKCYPIPRHDTVYWYQQGPGQDPQFLISFYEKMQSDKGSIPDRFSAQQFSDYHSELNMSSLELGDSALYFCASSPRSRRLADTQYFGPGTRLTVL.

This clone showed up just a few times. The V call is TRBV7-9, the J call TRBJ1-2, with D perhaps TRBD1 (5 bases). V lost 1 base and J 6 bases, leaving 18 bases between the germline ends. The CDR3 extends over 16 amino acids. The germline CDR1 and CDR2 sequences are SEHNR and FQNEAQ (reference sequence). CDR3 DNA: TGTGCCAGCAGCTTAGGGTCCGGCAGGGTGGGTGATGGCTACACCTTC. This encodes CASSLGSGRVGDGYTF. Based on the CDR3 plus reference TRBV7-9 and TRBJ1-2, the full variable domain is DTGVSQNPRHKITKRGQNVTFRCDPISEHNRLYWYRQTLGQGPEFLTYFQNEAQLEKSRLLSDRFSAERPKGSFSTLEIQRTEQGDSAMYLCASSLGSGRVGDGYTFGSGTRLTVV.